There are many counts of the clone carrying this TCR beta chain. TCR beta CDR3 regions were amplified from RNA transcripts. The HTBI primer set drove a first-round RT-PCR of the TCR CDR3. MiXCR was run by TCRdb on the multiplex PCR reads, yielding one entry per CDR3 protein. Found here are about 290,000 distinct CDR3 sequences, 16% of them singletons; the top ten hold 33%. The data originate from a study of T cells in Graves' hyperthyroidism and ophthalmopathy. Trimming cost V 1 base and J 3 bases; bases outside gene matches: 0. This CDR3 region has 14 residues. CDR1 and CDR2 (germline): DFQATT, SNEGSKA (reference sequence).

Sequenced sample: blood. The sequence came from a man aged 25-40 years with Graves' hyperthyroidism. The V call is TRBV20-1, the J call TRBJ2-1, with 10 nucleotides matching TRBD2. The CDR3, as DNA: TGCAGTGCTAGAGGACTAGCGGGCTACAATGAGCAGTTCTTC. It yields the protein CSARGLAGYNEQFF.